Shown below are 15 T cell receptor beta chains from a single sample sequenced in a study of regulatory T cells in long-lasting Graves disease listed by TCRdb under 2021. The meaning of the sample's time point label: newly diagnosed GD, antithyroid drugs for less than 3 months. For both TCR sequencing and RNA sequencing, RNA was extracted from PBMCs using TRIzol. Libraries were made using multiplex PCR. The reads were generated on an Illumina HiSeq 4000. CDR3 regions were amplified by Arm-PCR with iRepertoire HTBI primers to construct TCR beta libraries. The public reads were run again by TCRdb, first through fastp at Q25 and then through MiXCR, and only productive beta chains were kept. All rows with the same CDR3 protein become a single entry with the most common DNA and genes. This sample is represented by approximately 230,000 distinct CDR3 sequences; about 16% of them were singletons. The biggest ten clones account for about 20% of the sample.

The sequenced sample was peripheral blood mononuclear cells (PBMCs), obtained at new diagnosis, from a patient treated with antithyroid drugs. The receptor source for this set is a female donor with Graves disease.

V and J are TRBV6-2 or TRBV6-3 and TRBJ2-7; D possibly corresponds to TRBD1 (6 bases). Germline CDR1 reads MNHEY; CDR2 reads SVGEGT. The V end lost 5 bases, the J end lost 1 base, and 18 bases lay between the germline ends. The CDR3 extends over 16 amino acids. The CDR3 bases are TGTGCCAGCAGTGAAGCCACAGGGATGGGGTCCTACGAGCAGTACTTC. Its translation is CASSEATGMGSYEQYF.

Only one count was recorded for this clonotype. The J gene is TRBJ2-1, the V gene TRBV28, with 7 positions matching TRBD1. CDR3 length: 15 residues. Germline V gene sequence: CDR1 MDHEN, CDR2 SYDVKM. Losses at the gene ends were 6 bases for V and 4 bases for J; bases not matched to a gene: 9. The CDR3 loop reads CASRSTGVGYNEQFF. CDR3 bases: TGTGCCAGCAGATCAACAGGGGTCGGGTACAATGAGCAGTTCTTC.

This clonotype has a count of ten or more. This chain joins TRBV12-3 or TRBV12-4 and TRBJ1-2; no clear D. This CDR3 comprises 13 residues. With 7 bases removed from V and 1 base from J, the gap between germline ends came to 10 bases. The CDR3 region is CASTRPNNYGYTF. For the CDR3, the DNA is TGTGCCAGCACCCGACCTAATAACTATGGCTACACCTTC.

This clonotype was counted many times. The chain uses TRBV2 and TRBJ1-1; D might be TRBD1 (5 bases). The CDR3 runs 14 residues. V gave up 6 bases and J gave up 1 base, with 12 bases separating them. Germline CDR1 is SNHLY and CDR2 is FYNNEI. Here the CDR3 reads CASRVRGQNTEAFF. In DNA form, the CDR3 reads TGTGCCAGCAGAGTTCGGGGCCAGAACACTGAAGCTTTCTTT.

Points on this clonotype: This may stem from a read error, because a much larger clone lies one nucleotide away. The conserved phenylalanine or tryptophan is not found at the CDR3 terminus, so this likely reflects a read error. This chain links TRBV30 with TRBJ2-7; D perhaps matches TRBD2 (6 bases). CDR3 length: 13 residues. V gave up 0 bases and J gave up 6 bases, with 12 bases separating them. Germline V CDR1 and CDR2: GTSNPN, SVGIG (reference sequence). The CDR3 loop is CAWSVLGGFEQYL. In DNA, the CDR3 is TGTGCCTGGAGTGTCCTCGGGGGTTTCGAGCAGTACTTA.

V usage is TRBV4-3 and J usage is TRBJ2-3, with 7 bases matching TRBD2. The germline gives CDR1 LGHNA, CDR2 YSLEER. The V gene end was trimmed by 2 bases and the J gene end by 4 bases; junction bases not matched to a gene: 9. CDR3 size: 16 residues. The CDR3 spells CASSQTLGRVSDTQYF. CDR3 sequence (DNA): TGCGCCAGCAGCCAAACCTTGGGGAGGGTATCAGATACGCAGTATTTT.

A note on this clonotype: Just one base apart from a much larger clone, this may be a read error. This likely comes from a read error, as the CDR3 has no conserved phenylalanine or tryptophan at its end. The chain recombines TRBV4-3 with TRBJ1-4; no clear D gene. The CDR3 is 13 residues long. The germline V gene encodes CDR1 LGHNA and CDR2 YSLEER. Trimming removed 4 bases at V and 7 bases at J, with 10 bases between. CDR3 coding DNA: TGCGCCAGCAGCCCCGTCCACCGTGAAAAACTGTTTTTG. This encodes CASSPVHREKLFL.

The chain uses TRBV13 and TRBJ2-6, with 11 bases matching TRBD2. Germline values: CDR1 PRHDT, CDR2 FYEKMQ (reference sequence). J was trimmed by 1 base and V by 5 bases; bases with no gene match: 4. The CDR3 covers 17 residues. CDR3 nucleotide sequence: TGTGCCAGCAGCCAGGGACTAGCGGCGTCTGGGGCCAACGTCCTGACTTTC. This sequence encodes CASSQGLAASGANVLTF.

Regarding this clonotype: This is likely a read error, given that the CDR3 carries no conserved phenylalanine or tryptophan at its end. This sequence joins TRBV7-3 and TRBJ2-7; TRBD1 agrees at 9 bases. This CDR3 is 14 amino acids long. Germline CDR1 SGHTA, CDR2 FQGTGA. The V segment lost 0 bases and the J segment 7 bases; nucleotides outside the gene matches: 4. The CDR3: CASSLTGTGSEQYL. The CDR3 nucleotides are TGTGCCAGCAGCTTAACCGGGACAGGGAGTGAGCAGTACCTC.

In its sample, this clonotype was seen a few times. The V gene is TRBV18, the J gene TRBJ2-1; possibly TRBD1 for D (5 bases). This CDR3 region has 15 residues. Germline V gene sequence: CDR1 KGHSH, CDR2 LQKENI. Trimming removed 2 bases from V and 8 bases from J, with 16 bases in between. The CDR3 is CASSPVGGQTDEQFF. CDR3 coding DNA: TGTGCCAGCTCACCAGTGGGTGGACAAACCGATGAGCAGTTCTTC. Drawing the rest from reference TRBV18 and TRBJ2-1, the complete variable domain is NAGVMQNPRHLVRRRGQEARLRCSPMKGHSHVYWYRQLPEEGLKFMVYLQKENIIDESGMPKERFSAEFPKEGPSILRIQQVVRGDSAAYFCASSPVGGQTDEQFFGPGTRLTVL.

This clonotype was picked up many times. V is TRBV7-6 and J is TRBJ2-3, with 10 positions matching TRBD2. The CDR3 has 20 amino acids. J gave up 2 bases and V 0 bases, and 14 bases lay outside the gene matches. Per germline, CDR1 SGHVS and CDR2 FNYEAQ. The CDR3 DNA is TGTGCCAGCAGCTTAGCTGGCCTAGCGGGAGAGTCGTGGAACACAGATACGCAGTATTTT. Protein sequence: CASSLAGLAGESWNTDTQYF.

The sample holds many counts of this clonotype. The chain recombines TRBV14 with TRBJ2-1; perhaps D is TRBD1 or TRBD2 (5 bases each). Germline values: CDR1 SGHDN, CDR2 FVKESK. The CDR3 totals 16 residues. Deletions cut 4 bases from V and 0 bases from J, with 13 bases between. CDR3 protein: CASSPLWGSSYNEQFF. CDR3 in DNA: TGTGCCAGCAGCCCTCTGTGGGGGAGCTCCTACAATGAGCAGTTCTTC.

This clonotype has a handful of counts. With only one base between it and a far larger clone, this is likely a read error. The rearrangement links TRBV11-2 to TRBJ1-1; 7 nucleotides align to TRBD1. V gave up 3 bases and J gave up 1 base; unmatched junction bases: 2. This CDR3 spans 14 amino acids. Germline V CDR1 and CDR2: SGHAT, FQNNGV. CDR3 residues: CASSLGTENTEAFF. DNA of the CDR3: TGTGCCAGCAGCTTGGGGACAGAGAACACTGAAGCTTTCTTT.

J is TRBJ1-3 and V is TRBV6-1; 7 positions agree with TRBD1. With V trimmed by 11 bases and J by 7 bases, 11 bases remained unmatched. The CDR3 runs 13 residues. Germline V gene lookup returns CDR1 MNHNS and CDR2 SASEGT. CDR3: CASNEGTVNTIYF. DNA for the CDR3: TGTGCCTCAAATGAAGGGACAGTTAACACCATATATTTT.

This clonotype was seen ten or more times. V usage is TRBV28 and J usage is TRBJ2-2, with D possibly matching TRBD1 (5 bases). Trimming took off 7 bases at V and 6 bases at J, with 9 bases between the two ends. The CDR3 is 12 amino acids. Looked up from germline, CDR1 is MDHEN and CDR2 is SYDVKM. Here the CDR3 reads CASNWGSGELFF. CDR3 bases: TGTGCCAGCAACTGGGGCTCCGGGGAGCTGTTTTTT. Drawing the rest from reference TRBV28 and TRBJ2-2, the complete variable domain is DVKVTQSSRYLVKRTGEKVFLECVQDMDHENMFWYRQDPGLGLRLIYFSYDVKMKEKGDIPEGYSVSREKKERFSLILESASTNQTSMYLCASNWGSGELFFGEGSRLTVL.